This T cell receptor beta chain appears in the sequencing data of a study of CD8 T cell repertoires and HIV-1 epitope variants. Study-level information: Tested: three Gag epitope families, Nef HW9 and YT9. Notes on the study in general: Under ten antigen-specific TCR beta clonotypes were found; about six seemed cross-reactive to variants.

Assay: immunoSEQ multiplex PCR; the TCRdb copy retains only in-frame clones and omits some. The sample holds some 100,000 clones, roughly four fifths seen once. Trimming took off 6 bases at V and 5 bases at J, with 16 bases between the two ends. CDR3 length: 14 residues. Germline V gene lookup returns CDR1 SNHLY and CDR2 FYNNEI. Regarding this clone: What it recognizes is unknown.

This TCR was sampled from a male donor with HIV. Sequencing was done on a sample of uncultured baseline CD8+ T cells from peripheral blood mononuclear cells (PBMCs). The chain recombines TRBV2 with TRBJ2-5; D possibly corresponds to TRBD2 (6 bases). The CDR3, as DNA: TGTGCCAGCAGGGACCCCCGGGGGAGGGAGACCCAGTACTTC. Translating gives CASRDPRGRETQYF. Drawing the rest from reference TRBV2 and TRBJ2-5, the complete variable domain is EPEVTQTPSHQVTQMGQEVILRCVPISNHLYFYWYRQILGQKVEFLVSFYNNEISEKSEIFDDQFSVERPDGSNFTLKIRSTKLEDSAMYFCASRDPRGRETQYFGPGTRLLVL.